The rows below give T cell receptor beta chains drawn from one sample of a study of OX40 agonist ivuxolimab in advanced cancers. Assay: immunoSEQ multiplex PCR; the TCRdb copy retains only in-frame clones and omits some. Among tens of thousands of clones listed, around 90% were seen once. The source material was CD4+ or CD8+ T cells sorted from blood, sampled in a trial of the OX40 agonist ivuxolimab. All receptors come from an adult with an advanced solid tumor such as melanoma, head and neck, liver or kidney cancer. CDR3s include the opening cysteine and the closing phenylalanine or tryptophan. The D gene is left open where the match is weak. A row's size may be missing; if present it is once, few, many or a size class.

V: TRBV6-6
D: TRBD2
J: TRBJ2-1
size: -
CDR3: CASSGLASNEQFF
DNA: TGTGCCAGCTCGGGACTAGCCAGCAATGAGCAGTTCTTC

V: TRBV27
D: -
J: TRBJ1-5
size: -
CDR3: CASSLGPNSNQPQHF
DNA: TGTGCCAGCAGTTTAGGCCCCAATAGCAATCAGCCCCAGCATTTT

V: TRBV5-1
D: -
J: TRBJ2-3
size: -
CDR3: CASSYSPDTQYF
DNA: TGCGCCAGCAGCTACTCCCCAGATACGCAGTATTTT

V: TRBV2
D: -
J: TRBJ2-3
size: once
CDR3: CASSWGGDTQYF
DNA: TGTGCCAGCAGTTGGGGTGGAGATACGCAGTATTTT

V: TRBV11-3
D: -
J: TRBJ2-1
size: -
CDR3: CASSLGFSGYNEQFF
DNA: TGTGCCAGCAGCTTAGGCTTTAGCGGCTACAATGAGCAGTTCTTC

V: TRBV27
D: -
J: TRBJ2-7
size: -
CDR3: CASSITYTDYEQYF
DNA: TGTGCCAGCAGTATCACCTACACGGACTACGAGCAGTACTTC

V: TRBV7-8
D: TRBD1
J: TRBJ1-2
size: -
CDR3: CASSSGGWNYGYTF
DNA: TGTGCCAGCAGCTCAGGGGGTTGGAACTATGGCTACACCTTC

V: TRBV4-1
D: TRBD2
J: TRBJ2-3
size: -
CDR3: CASSPRGGGLAGNTDTQYF
DNA: TGCGCCAGCAGCCCCCGGGGCGGGGGACTAGCGGGAAACACAGATACGCAGTATTTT

V: TRBV28
D: TRBD2
J: TRBJ2-1
size: few
CDR3: CASSGGPYNEQFF
DNA: TGTGCCAGTAGCGGGGGACCATACAATGAGCAGTTCTTC

V: TRBV5-1
D: TRBD2
J: TRBJ2-7
size: -
CDR3: CASTDPTSGRSYEQYF
DNA: TGCGCCAGCACCGACCCTACTAGCGGAAGAAGCTACGAGCAGTACTTC

V: TRBV19
D: TRBD1
J: TRBJ1-5
size: -
CDR3: CASRTGAFSNQPQHF
DNA: TGTGCCAGTAGGACAGGGGCGTTCAGCAATCAGCCCCAGCATTTT

V: TRBV10-3
D: -
J: TRBJ2-3
size: -
CDR3: CAIRSGVSTDTQYF
DNA: TGTGCCATCCGTAGCGGAGTGAGCACAGATACGCAGTATTTT

V: TRBV2
D: -
J: TRBJ2-5
size: -
CDR3: CASRPGGRAATQYF
DNA: TGTGCCAGCCGCCCCGGGGGGCGGGCAGCGACCCAGTACTTC

V: TRBV27
D: -
J: TRBJ1-5
size: few
CDR3: CASRHQGRASNQPQHF
DNA: TGTGCCAGCAGGCACCAGGGGCGGGCTAGCAATCAGCCCCAGCATTTT

V: TRBV18
D: TRBD1
J: TRBJ2-7
size: -
CDR3: CASSPSRTGSYEQYF
DNA: TGTGCCAGCTCACCCAGCCGGACAGGCTCCTACGAGCAGTACTTC

V: TRBV11-2
D: -
J: TRBJ2-3
size: -
CDR3: CASSLRVQSTDTQYF
DNA: TGTGCCAGCAGCTTACGGGTTCAGAGCACAGATACGCAGTATTTT

V: TRBV7-8
D: -
J: TRBJ1-1
size: once
CDR3: CASSFAWQGNTEAFF
DNA: TGTGCCAGCAGCTTCGCCTGGCAGGGGAACACTGAAGCTTTCTTT

V: TRBV19
D: -
J: TRBJ1-2
size: -
CDR3: CASGGEGTNYGYTF
DNA: TGTGCCAGTGGGGGAGAGGGCACTAACTATGGCTACACCTTC